The clone carrying this T cell receptor beta chain came up a few times. The antigen is unknown. About 480 ng RNA was reverse transcribed with alpha and beta constant-region primers. Alpha and beta chain libraries were made separately by chain-specific third strand synthesis with multiplexing indices. TCRdb re-derived calls from the 5' RACE reads in MiXCR, one entry per CDR3 protein. The sample yields about 5,800 distinct CDR3 sequences, 10% seen once. This record belongs to a study of HIV-infected patients and healthy controls. Trimming removed 4 bases from V and 1 base from J; junction bases left unmatched: 4. This CDR3 contains 16 residues. Germline V CDR1 and CDR2: LGHDT, YNNKEL (reference sequence). All unsorted peripheral T cells were captured because whole blood was used without fractionation. Donors were HIV-infected adults who had not yet started antiretroviral therapy but were about to begin.

General study results and limits: During therapy, HIV-associated CDR3s fell significantly in frequency, while CMV-associated CDR3s did not change significantly. HIV+ repertoires were severely depleted of MAIT alpha-chain CDR3s, unlike healthy controls. Healthy control repertoires had roughly threefold more distinct CDR3s than untreated HIV+ repertoires, and higher Shannon diversity.

The rearrangement joins TRBV3-1 to TRBJ2-5; TRBD2 agrees at 12 bases. The TCR originated in an adult with HIV infection. The specimen comprised blood, sampled before antiretroviral therapy. The CDR3 is CASSPWTSGTQETQYF. CDR3 coding DNA: TGTGCCAGCAGCCCTTGGACTAGCGGGACCCAAGAGACCCAGTACTTC.